This entry concerns a single T cell receptor beta chain. This sample is drawn from a study of cytomegalovirus exposure and HLA in healthy donors. A multiplex PCR was run with 60 Vbeta primers and 13 Jbeta primers. Using immunoSEQ multiplex PCR, the repertoire was profiled, and TCRdb retains in-frame clones only, with some absent. Of 70,000 to 95,000 clones in the sample, about four fifths were seen once. Germline assignment: CDR1 KGHSH and CDR2 LQKENI. The CDR3 length is 17 residues. V was trimmed by 2 bases and J by 0 bases, leaving 14 bases between them. Sequencing was done on a sample of PBMCs. This sequence was found in a woman aged 25 to 45 in good health and CMV-seronegative. The rearrangement links TRBV18 to TRBJ1-5; D not certain. CDR3 sequence: CASSPKHMPLSNQPQHF. As DNA, the CDR3 is TGTGCCAGCTCACCAAAACACATGCCGCTTAGCAATCAGCCCCAGCATTTT.